The 30 T cell receptor beta chains reported below all come from one sample, sequenced in a study of OX40 agonist ivuxolimab in advanced cancers. The data were produced by immunoSEQ multiplex PCR, yet TCRdb's version contains in-frame clones alone and is incomplete. The sample yields around 20,000 clones, approximately 78% seen once. The specimen comprised CD4+ or CD8+ T cells sorted from blood, sampled in a trial of the OX40 agonist ivuxolimab. Source of these receptors: an adult with an advanced solid tumor such as melanoma, head and neck, liver or kidney cancer.

The chain recombines TRBV4-2 with TRBJ2-7; D might be TRBD2 (5 bases). Per the germline V gene, CDR1 is LGHNA and CDR2 is YNFKEQ. This CDR3 is 14 amino acids long. The V end was cut by 4 bases, the J end by 0 bases, with 10 bases between. Here the CDR3 reads CASSPERSSYEQYF. The CDR3 DNA reads as TGTGCCAGCAGCCCGGAGCGGAGCTCCTACGAGCAGTACTTC.

The chain combines TRBV5-1 with TRBJ2-7, with 7 bases lining up with TRBD2. Germline values: CDR1 SGHRS, CDR2 YFSETQ. The CDR3 has 14 residues. J was trimmed by 3 bases and V by 2 bases; bases with no gene match: 5. This CDR3 reads CASSLKAGSYEQYF. CDR3 coding DNA: TGCGCCAGCAGCTTAAAAGCGGGAAGCTACGAGCAGTACTTC. Drawing the rest from reference TRBV5-1 and TRBJ2-7, the complete variable domain is KAGVTQTPRYLIKTRGQQVTLSCSPISGHRSVSWYQQTPGQGLQFLFEYFSETQRNKGNFPGRFSGRQFSNSRSEMNVSTLELGDSALYLCASSLKAGSYEQYFGPGTRLTVT.

The chain carries TRBV6-1 and TRBJ2-3; no definite D call. The V gene lost 6 bases and the J gene lost 0 bases, with 10 bases spanning the gap. Per germline, CDR1 MNHNS and CDR2 SASEGT. This CDR3 is 14 amino acids long. The CDR3: CASRPLRSTDTQYF. The CDR3 bases are TGTGCCAGCAGACCTCTTAGGAGCACAGATACGCAGTATTTT.

This clone was counted only a few times. The chain carries TRBV4-1 and TRBJ2-1; D is perhaps TRBD2 (5 bases). CDR1 MGHRA and CDR2 YSYEKL come from the germline V gene. V lost 0 bases to trimming and J lost 7 bases, with 16 bases between them. The CDR3 contains 16 residues. CDR3 residues: CASSQDPGLSRNEQFF. The CDR3 DNA sequence: TGCGCCAGCAGCCAAGATCCCGGACTCTCTCGGAATGAGCAGTTCTTC.

The chain links TRBV19 to TRBJ1-1; a weak D match, TRBD1 (5 bases). This CDR3 region has 16 residues. With 7 bases removed from V and 1 base from J, the gap between germline ends came to 19 bases. Germline CDR1 and CDR2: LNHDA and SQIVND (reference sequence). The CDR3 nucleotides are TGTGCCAGTACCCCTTTCGGGGGGTGGGAGAACACTGAAGCTTTCTTT. Its translation: CASTPFGGWENTEAFF.

A few counts support this clone. The chain employs TRBV6-1 and TRBJ2-5; 12 bases are a match to TRBD2. The CDR3 sequence is 15 residues long. The germline V gene encodes CDR1 MNHNS and CDR2 SASEGT. J lost 4 bases, V lost 6 bases, and 6 bases had no gene match. CDR3 sequence (DNA): TGTGCCAGCAGCGGTCTAGCGGGAGGGGGAGAGACCCAGTACTTC. Its protein product is CASSGLAGGGETQYF.

The chain recombines TRBV30 with TRBJ2-3, with 13 bases aligning to TRBD2. Losses at the gene ends were 3 bases for V and 7 bases for J; bases not matched to a gene: 4. Germline CDR1 and CDR2: GTSNPN and SVGIG (reference sequence). The CDR3 totals 14 residues. The CDR3 is CAWRRLAGGYTQYF. The DNA of the CDR3 is TGTGCCTGGAGAAGACTAGCGGGGGGATATACGCAGTATTTT.

The rearrangement joins TRBV30 to TRBJ1-1, with TRBD1 matching 8 bases. The CDR3 is 15 residues long. Germline loops: CDR1 GTSNPN, CDR2 SVGIG (reference sequence). V dropped 1 base and J dropped 1; count of bases not matched to a gene: 5. The DNA for the CDR3 is TGTGCCTGGAGTGGACAGGGGCAGGGGAACACTGAAGCTTTCTTT. Translating gives CAWSGQGQGNTEAFF.

The chain recombines TRBV7-6 with TRBJ2-7; D is perhaps TRBD1 (6 bases). This CDR3 region has 15 residues. The germline gives CDR1 SGHVS, CDR2 FNYEAQ. V was pared by 5 bases and J by 0 bases, with 14 bases between. CDR3 in DNA: TGTGCCAGCAGCCTTTCAGACAGGAGCTCCTACGAGCAGTACTTC. Protein sequence: CASSLSDRSSYEQYF. The full variable domain, with the rest looked up from reference TRBV7-6 and TRBJ2-7, is GAGVSQSPRYKVTKRGQDVALRCDPISGHVSLYWYRQALGQGPEFLTYFNYEAQQDKSGLPNDRFSAERPEGSISTLTIQRTEQRDSAMYRCASSLSDRSSYEQYFGPGTRLTVT.

The rearrangement uses TRBV4-3 and TRBJ2-1, with D possibly being TRBD1 or TRBD2 (8 bases each). This CDR3 region has 16 residues. V was trimmed by 3 bases and J by 8 bases, leaving 20 bases between them. The germline CDR1 and CDR2 sequences are LGHNA and YSLEER. The CDR3 nucleotides are TGCGCCAGCAGCCACGACAGGGGTAGCGGGACCGATGAGCAGTTCTTC. This gives the protein CASSHDRGSGTDEQFF.

The V and J genes are TRBV29-1 and TRBJ2-1; 9 positions match TRBD2. V was clipped by 7 bases and J by 4 bases; unmatched bases: 8. CDR1 and CDR2 (germline): SQVTM, ANQGSEA. CDR3 length: 14 residues. Here the CDR3 DNA reads TGCAGCGCCGACGCTAGCGGGGTTTACAATGAGCAGTTCTTC. Its translation: CSADASGVYNEQFF.

The chain has TRBV7-9 and TRBJ1-2, with D unclear. Germline V lookup: CDR1 SEHNR, CDR2 FQNEAQ (reference sequence). The CDR3 spans 16 residues. V was cut by 3 bases and J by 8 bases, with 22 bases left in between. CDR3 nucleotide sequence: TGTGCCAGCAGCTTGCCCAAAGGAGACCGGCGAGGAGGCTACACCTTC. It encodes CASSLPKGDRRGGYTF.

This clone turned up a few times. The CDR3 DNA sequence: TGTGCCAGCAGCTTAAGTGATAGGGACACAGCTTTCTTT. Translation gives CASSLSDRDTAFF. The V gene is TRBV7-3, the J gene TRBJ1-1; tentative D call: TRBD1 (6 bases). Trimming took off 1 base at V and 10 bases at J, with 13 bases between the two ends. The V gene's germline CDR1 is SGHTA and CDR2 FQGTGA. There are 13 residues in the CDR3.

CDR3 DNA: TGTGCCAGCAGTCACCGGACAGGGCCCTACGAGCAGTACTTC. Its translation: CASSHRTGPYEQYF. The chain links TRBV27 to TRBJ2-7; 8 nucleotides match TRBD1. Germline V gene sequence: CDR1 MNHEY, CDR2 SMNVEV (reference sequence). The CDR3 runs 14 residues. The trim removed 5 bases at V and 2 bases at J, leaving 5 bases unmatched.

The CDR3: CASSYSDWPRYEQYF. The CDR3 nucleotides read TGTGCCAGCAGTTACTCAGACTGGCCACGATACGAGCAGTACTTC. V and J are TRBV7-2 and TRBJ2-7, with D unclear. Germline CDR1 SGHTA, CDR2 FQGNSA. Between the trimmed V and J ends, which lost 6 bases and 4 bases, there was a span of 19 bases. The CDR3 spans 15 residues. The whole variable domain, filled in from reference TRBV7-2 and TRBJ2-7, reads GAGVSQSPSNKVTEKGKDVELRCDPISGHTALYWYRQSLGQGLEFLIYFQGNSAPDKSGLPSDRFSAERTGGSVSTLTIQRTQQEDSAVYLCASSYSDWPRYEQYFGPGTRLTVT.

The V gene is TRBV7-6, the J gene TRBJ2-4, with D unclear. V was pared by 3 bases and J by 3 bases, with 12 bases between. This CDR3 comprises 15 residues. Germline lookup yields CDR1 SGHVS and CDR2 FNYEAQ. Here the CDR3 reads CASSLGGLDKNIQYF. The CDR3 DNA follows: TGTGCCAGCAGCTTGGGCGGTCTTGACAAAAACATTCAGTACTTC.

The V gene is TRBV5-6, the J gene TRBJ1-2, with D possibly TRBD1 on 6 matching bases. CDR3 length: 15 amino acids. CDR1 is SGHDT and CDR2 is YYEEEE in the germline V gene. Between the trimmed V and J ends, which lost 4 bases and 3 bases, there was a span of 16 bases. The DNA for the CDR3 is TGTGCCAGCAGCCTCCCGGGGGCGCTGGACTATGGCTACACCTTC. The encoded protein is CASSLPGALDYGYTF.

The chain combines TRBV4-1 with TRBJ1-1; the match to TRBD1 covers 7 bases. The CDR3 runs to 15 residues. Unmatched junction bases numbered 2, after V lost 0 bases and J lost 1 base. Germline CDR1 MGHRA, CDR2 YSYEKL. The CDR3 DNA reads as TGCGCCAGCAGCCAAGATCAGGGGGGGAACACTGAAGCTTTCTTT. It codes for CASSQDQGGNTEAFF.

This clone was picked up a small number of times. The J gene is TRBJ2-1, the V gene TRBV19, with 10 bases lining up with TRBD2. The germline V gene encodes CDR1 LNHDA and CDR2 SQIVND (reference sequence). CDR3 length: 17 amino acids. Trimming removed 3 bases from V and 0 bases from J; junction bases left unmatched: 5. This chain's CDR3 is CASSIASGSVSYNEQFF. CDR3 DNA: TGTGCCAGTAGTATCGCTAGCGGGAGCGTCTCCTACAATGAGCAGTTCTTC.

The chain joins TRBV9 to TRBJ2-3; D is ambiguous. The end of the DNA is better explained by TRBJ1-5, so the J call may be wrong. Germline V gene data show CDR1 as SGDLS and CDR2 as YYNGEE. This CDR3 has 15 amino acids. CDR3 in DNA: TGTGCCAGCAGCGTCACCTCATTTCTAGCAGATACGCAGCATTTT. Amino acid sequence: CASSVTSFLADTQHF.

The chain is built from TRBV7-3 and TRBJ2-2; D gene ambiguous. Trimming removed 6 bases at V and 6 bases at J, with 11 bases between. Germline loops: CDR1 SGHTA, CDR2 FQGTGA. The CDR3 consists of 13 residues. The CDR3 DNA follows: TGTGCCAGCAGTCTAAACTGGTCCGGGGAGCTGTTTTTT. It translates to CASSLNWSGELFF.

In its sample, this clone was seen a few times. The chain has TRBV10-3 and TRBJ2-3; D unresolved. Germline lookup yields CDR1 ENHRY and CDR2 SYGVKD. This CDR3 has 12 amino acids. The ends were cut back, 3 bases at V and 5 bases at J, with 6 bases in the middle. The CDR3 DNA reads as TGTGCCATCAGTGACCTGGTAGATACGCAGTATTTT. This translates into CAISDLVDTQYF.

The J gene is TRBJ1-5, the V gene TRBV7-9, with D perhaps matching TRBD1 (5 bases). The CDR3 length is 14 residues. CDR1 is SEHNR and CDR2 is FQNEAQ in the germline V gene (reference sequence). V was trimmed by 5 bases and J by 4 bases, leaving 12 bases between them. CDR3 protein: CASSPTGDNQPQHF. The CDR3 DNA follows: TGTGCCAGCAGCCCTACAGGTGATAATCAGCCCCAGCATTTT.

The rearrangement joins TRBV5-1 to TRBJ2-3; tentatively, D is TRBD2 (7 bases). The germline V gene has CDR1 SGHRS and CDR2 YFSETQ. V was shortened by 0 bases and J by 4 bases, with 15 bases between the two germline ends. The CDR3 runs to 16 residues. CDR3 in DNA: TGCGCCAGCAGCTTGGATCCGGGGGGCTCGGCAGATACGCAGTATTTT. It translates to CASSLDPGGSADTQYF.

This clone has just a few counts. The CDR3 loop reads CASSQERGRYSNQPQHF. For the CDR3, the DNA is TGTGCCAGCAGCCAAGAAAGGGGCCGGTATAGCAATCAGCCCCAGCATTTT. The V gene is TRBV4-2, the J gene TRBJ1-5; weak D call: TRBD1 (5 bases). Trimming took off 0 bases at V and 0 bases at J, with 12 bases between the two ends. The CDR3 covers 17 residues. CDR1 and CDR2 from the germline V gene are LGHNA and YNFKEQ.

The chain couples TRBV5-1 to TRBJ1-2; D possibly corresponds to TRBD1 (6 bases). The CDR3 spans 14 residues. Trimming pared 4 bases from V and 3 bases from J, leaving 13 bases between. Germline loops: CDR1 SGHRS, CDR2 YFSETQ. The CDR3 region has the DNA TGCGCCAGCAGCGCGGACAGAGCTGACTATGGCTACACCTTC. It yields the protein CASSADRADYGYTF.

The chain employs TRBV18 and TRBJ1-5, with 7 bases aligning to TRBD1. Germline CDR1 KGHSH, CDR2 LQKENI. The J segment lost 0 bases and the V segment lost 0 bases, leaving 5 bases of the junction unmatched. The CDR3 has 17 amino acids. The CDR3 DNA follows: TGTGCCAGCTCACCACCGTCAGGGGGTATTAGCAATCAGCCCCAGCATTTT. As protein: CASSPPSGGISNQPQHF.

The chain recombines TRBV9 with TRBJ2-3, with 11 bases aligning to TRBD2. With 1 base clipped from V and 8 bases from J, the junction kept 3 bases outside the gene matches. Germline assignment: CDR1 SGDLS and CDR2 YYNGEE. The CDR3 sequence is 14 residues long. The DNA for the CDR3 is TGTGCCAGCAGCGTAACTAGCGGGAGTGGTACGCAGTATTTT. Translating gives CASSVTSGSGTQYF.

The V and J genes are TRBV15 and TRBJ1-6, with D hard to call. This CDR3 region has 12 residues. The germline gives CDR1 LNHNV, CDR2 YYDKDF (reference sequence). With 6 bases removed from V and 7 bases from J, the gap between germline ends came to 7 bases. The CDR3 DNA reads as TGTGCCACCAGACAGACCAATTCACCCCTCCACTTT. Translation: CATRQTNSPLHF.

This chain uses TRBV6-1 with TRBJ2-5; 14 bases match TRBD2. CDR1 and CDR2 from the germline V gene are MNHNS and SASEGT. Losses at the gene ends were 5 bases for V and 7 bases for J; bases not matched to a gene: 3. There are 14 residues in the CDR3. CDR3 sequence (DNA): TGTGCCAGCAGTCCAGGACTAGCGGGAGGGACCCAGTACTTC. It is translated as CASSPGLAGGTQYF.